This T cell receptor (beta chain) was documented in a study of early T cells in non-severe SARS-CoV-2 infection. Study background: Unsorted whole-blood RNA was sequenced in bulk, leaving chains unpaired.

Study results and limitations: Matching results from VDJdb favored anti-spike CD8 responses, leaving private and CD4 specificities undetected.

Germline values: CDR1 DFQATT, CDR2 SNEGSKA (reference sequence). This CDR3 spans 15 amino acids. J gave up 5 bases and V 3 bases, and 8 bases lay outside the gene matches. Molecules of cDNA were individually given unique molecular identifiers that were attached to them. MiXCR was run by TCRdb on the 5' RACE reads, yielding one entry per CDR3 protein. The sample shows approximately 70,000 distinct CDR3 sequences, roughly 12% of them seen only once. Of note for this clonotype: The antigen remains undetermined.

Sequences were obtained from whole blood. The chain joins TRBV20-1 to TRBJ2-1, with 9 bases identical to TRBD1. The TCR was taken from an adult who was a healthcare worker with PCR-confirmed SARS-CoV-2 infection or an uninfected control (not recorded which). The CDR3 loop is CSASGQGRRNNEQFF. The CDR3 DNA follows: TGCAGTGCTAGTGGACAGGGGAGAAGAAACAATGAGCAGTTCTTC.